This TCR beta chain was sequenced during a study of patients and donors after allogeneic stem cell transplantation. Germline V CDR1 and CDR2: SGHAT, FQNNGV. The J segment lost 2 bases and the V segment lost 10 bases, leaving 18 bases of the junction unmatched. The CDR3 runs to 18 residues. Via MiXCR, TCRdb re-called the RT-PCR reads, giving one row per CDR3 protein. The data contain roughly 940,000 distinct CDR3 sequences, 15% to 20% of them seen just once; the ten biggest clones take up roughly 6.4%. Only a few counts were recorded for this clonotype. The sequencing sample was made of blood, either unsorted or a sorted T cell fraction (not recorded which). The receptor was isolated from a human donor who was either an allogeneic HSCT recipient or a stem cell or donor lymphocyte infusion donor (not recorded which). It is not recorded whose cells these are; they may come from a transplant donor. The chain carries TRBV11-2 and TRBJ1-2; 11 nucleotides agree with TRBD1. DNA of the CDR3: TGTGCCATAACACGGGGGTTAATGGACAGGGGGCGGAACTATGGCTACACCTTC. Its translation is CAITRGLMDRGRNYGYTF. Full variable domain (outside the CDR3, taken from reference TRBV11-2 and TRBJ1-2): EAGVAQSPRYKIIEKRQSVAFWCNPISGHATLYWYQQILGQGPKLLIQFQNNGVVDDSQLPKDRFSAERLKGVDSTLKIQPAKLEDSAVYLCAITRGLMDRGRNYGYTFGSGTRLTVV.